The rows below give T cell receptor beta chains drawn from one sample of a study of blood T cell repertoires in COVID-19. The method was immunoSEQ multiplex PCR; TCRdb's version includes in-frame clones alone and lacks a portion of them. Among about 100,000 clones listed, around four fifths were seen once. The sample comprised peripheral blood. These receptors were obtained from an older man with active or convalescent COVID-19. Each CDR3 is given with its conserved first and last residue. The D gene is left open where the match is weak. Only part of the rows carry a size: once, few, many, or a class if the clone is expanded.

j_gene,v_gene,d_gene,abundance,CDR3nt,CDR3aa
TRBJ1-2,TRBV7-2,TRBD1,-,TGTGCCAGCAGCCGCGGACAGGGCCTACTCAACTATGGCTACACCTTC,CASSRGQGLLNYGYTF
TRBJ2-1,TRBV2,TRBD2,once,TGTGCCAGGTCCAAAACCAGCGGGAGGGTCTCCTACAATGAGCAGTTCTTC,CARSKTSGRVSYNEQFF
TRBJ2-1,TRBV2,TRBD2,few,TGTGCCAGCAGTAAGACTAGCGGGAATACCTACAATGAGCAGTTCTTC,CASSKTSGNTYNEQFF
TRBJ2-2,TRBV6-2/TRBV6-3,-,many,TGTGCCAGCAGTTACCTTTCAGGCTCCGGGGAGCTGTTTTTT,CASSYLSGSGELFF
TRBJ1-2,TRBV20-1,-,-,TGCAGTGCCGGGTATGGCTACACCTTC,CSAGYGYTF
TRBJ2-7,TRBV5-5,-,-,TGTGCCAGCAGTCGGGACATAAGGGATGAGCAGTACTTC,CASSRDIRDEQYF
TRBJ1-4,TRBV6-5,-,-,TGTGCCAGCATGAGGTTCGGGAATAATGAAAAACTGTTTTTT,CASMRFGNNEKLFF
TRBJ2-1,TRBV5-1,TRBD1,-,TGCGCCAGCAGCTGGACAGGCGAGGGGCAGTTCTTC,CASSWTGEGQFF
TRBJ2-2,TRBV6-6,-,-,TGTGCCAGCAGAAGACTACAGGGAAACACCGGGGAGCTGTTTTTT,CASRRLQGNTGELFF
TRBJ2-5,TRBV9,-,-,TGTGCCAGCAGCGTAGGGGCAGCTAACCAAGAGACCCAGTACTTC,CASSVGAANQETQYF
TRBJ1-2,TRBV5-1,-,-,TGCGCCAGCAGCACCTCCGGGACTATCTATGGCTACACCTTC,CASSTSGTIYGYTF
TRBJ2-3,TRBV6-1,-,-,TGTGCCAGCAGTGAAGTTGGGGACAAGACAGATACGCAGTATTTT,CASSEVGDKTDTQYF
TRBJ1-1,TRBV12-5,TRBD1,-,TGTGCTAGTGGCCCGGGACAGGGGTTCGACACTGAAGCTTTCTTT,CASGPGQGFDTEAFF